The 23 T cell receptor beta chains listed next were all sequenced from one sample in a study of cytomegalovirus exposure and HLA in healthy donors. The data were produced by immunoSEQ multiplex PCR, yet TCRdb's version contains in-frame clones alone and is incomplete. The table has some 86,000 clones, approximately 93% seen once. The sequenced sample was PBMCs. The receptors were gathered from a woman in her 30s in good health and CMV-seronegative.

This clone was seen once. The V and J genes are TRBV2 and TRBJ2-1; the match to TRBD2 covers 11 bases. V was pared by 6 bases and J by 2 bases, with 6 bases of the junction left unmatched. The germline CDR1 and CDR2 sequences are SNHLY and FYNNEI. The CDR3 sequence is 16 residues long. The CDR3 loop reads CASSLTSGGTYNEQFF. CDR3 coding DNA: TGTGCCAGCAGCCTCACTAGCGGGGGAACCTACAATGAGCAGTTCTTC.

The CDR3 loop is CASSLSLGLPSTDTQYF. In DNA, the CDR3 is TGTGCCAGCAGCTTGAGTCTGGGACTCCCTAGCACAGATACGCAGTATTTT. The V and J genes are TRBV5-4 and TRBJ2-3, with D possibly matching TRBD2 (6 bases). Trimming removed 1 base at V and 0 bases at J, with 15 bases between. CDR1 SGHNT and CDR2 YYREEE come from the germline V gene (reference sequence). CDR3 length: 17 residues.

V and J are TRBV27 and TRBJ1-2, with no clear D. The CDR3 totals 18 residues. Trimming shortened V by 4 bases and J by 8 bases, and 29 bases separated the two germline ends. Looked up from germline, CDR1 is MNHEY and CDR2 is SMNVEV (reference sequence). The CDR3 DNA sequence: TGTGCCAGCAGTTCCCCTTCGGGGTCCAGGTCGATTCTAAGGGGCTACACCTTC. Its protein product is CASSSPSGSRSILRGYTF.

The CDR3 spells CAISEIAGVEQFF. The CDR3 DNA reads TGTGCCATCAGTGAGATAGCGGGAGTTGAGCAGTTCTTC. V is TRBV10-3 and J is TRBJ2-1; 9 nucleotides agree with TRBD2. J was trimmed by 9 bases and V by 2 bases; bases with no gene match: 2. This CDR3 has 13 amino acids. Germline assignment: CDR1 ENHRY and CDR2 SYGVKD.

The sample holds one count of this clone. V is TRBV19 and J is TRBJ1-2, with TRBD1 identical over 8 bases. Germline V gene data show CDR1 as LNHDA and CDR2 as SQIVND (reference sequence). This CDR3 has 15 residues. Trimming took 8 bases from V and 2 from J; bases not matched to a gene: 10. CDR3 bases: TGTGCCAGTTATGATATCCGGACAGGGAACTATGGCTACACCTTC. It encodes CASYDIRTGNYGYTF.

The CDR3 reads CASSQCHQTPANYGYTF. In DNA form, the CDR3 reads TGCGCCAGCAGTCAATGCCACCAAACACCTGCTAACTATGGCTACACCTTC. The chain employs TRBV23-1 and TRBJ1-2; no clear D gene. TRBV23-1 falls under the ORF class, with uncertain function. The CDR3 is 17 residues long. The V end lost 1 base, the J end lost 0 bases, and 15 bases lay between the germline ends.

This clone was counted only a few times. The J gene is TRBJ1-2, the V gene TRBV4-2; TRBD1 agrees at 8 bases. CDR1 is LGHNA, CDR2 YNFKEQ, per germline. V dropped 0 bases and J dropped 3; count of bases not matched to a gene: 0. This CDR3 spans 14 amino acids. In nucleotides, the CDR3 is TGTGCCAGCAGCCAAGAGACAGGGGACTATGGCTACACCTTC. It encodes CASSQETGDYGYTF.

This clone is a singleton in its sample. The rearrangement joins TRBV11-2 to TRBJ2-3, with 8 bases matching TRBD1. CDR1 and CDR2 from the germline V gene are SGHAT and FQNNGV. V trimming: 5 bases; J trimming: 3 bases; junction bases outside the gene matches: 7. The CDR3 is 15 residues long. CDR3: CASSPRTGRTDTQYF. The DNA of the CDR3 is TGTGCCAGCAGCCCCAGGACAGGGAGGACAGATACGCAGTATTTT.

This chain links TRBV4-2 with TRBJ1-5, with D possibly matching TRBD1 (5 bases). Germline CDR1 LGHNA, CDR2 YNFKEQ. Trimming stripped 0 bases from V and 7 bases from J, with 13 bases between. This CDR3 contains 15 residues. CDR3 residues: CASSQDGAGRQPQHF. In nucleotides, the CDR3 is TGTGCCAGCAGCCAAGATGGGGCAGGGAGGCAGCCCCAGCATTTT.

The V call is TRBV4-1, the J call TRBJ1-3; TRBD1 might be the D (5 bases). Germline assignment: CDR1 MGHRA and CDR2 YSYEKL. Trimming removed 1 base at V and 0 bases at J, with 13 bases between. The CDR3 extends over 17 amino acids. In nucleotides, the CDR3 is TGCGCCAGCAGCCAAGGGTACAGGAGCCTCTCTGGAAACACCATATATTTT. Residues: CASSQGYRSLSGNTIYF.

The rearrangement joins TRBV6-1 to TRBJ2-7, with 7 bases lining up with TRBD2. Germline values: CDR1 MNHNS, CDR2 SASEGT. With 3 bases clipped from V and 3 bases from J, the junction kept 8 bases outside the gene matches. This CDR3 comprises 15 residues. The DNA for the CDR3 is TGTGCCAGCAGTGAGGGTGGGAGGGCCTACTACGAGCAGTACTTC. Its protein product is CASSEGGRAYYEQYF.

This clone was seen only once. This chain joins TRBV5-1 and TRBJ2-5; 10 bases match TRBD1. The length of the CDR3 is 16 residues. The trim removed 5 bases at V and 4 bases at J, leaving 11 bases unmatched. Germline V gives CDR1 SGHRS, CDR2 YFSETQ. The CDR3 loop is CASRPGTGAVAETQYF. The CDR3 nucleotides read TGCGCCAGCAGGCCCGGGACAGGGGCCGTGGCAGAGACCCAGTACTTC.

This clone was counted once. The gene calls are TRBV12-5 and TRBJ2-1, with 14 nucleotides matching TRBD2. The junction had 2 bases not matched to a gene; V was cut back by 4 bases and J by 6 bases. From germline, CDR1 is LGHNT and CDR2 FRNRAP. CDR3 size: 15 residues. The CDR3 reads CASGWGTSGSNEQFF. The CDR3 region has the DNA TGTGCTAGTGGTTGGGGGACTAGCGGGAGCAATGAGCAGTTCTTC.

V is TRBV10-3 and J is TRBJ2-2; D might be TRBD2 (7 bases). CDR1 and CDR2 from the germline V gene are ENHRY and SYGVKD. The CDR3 is 16 residues long. V was cut by 4 bases and J by 5 bases, with 17 bases left in between. The CDR3 region is CAISVGGPAGTGELFF. The CDR3 DNA reads as TGTGCCATCAGTGTGGGGGGGCCTGCAGGAACCGGGGAGCTGTTTTTT.

The chain joins TRBV7-3 to TRBJ2-5, with D possibly TRBD1 on 5 matching bases. This CDR3 comprises 15 residues. In germline, CDR1 is SGHTA, CDR2 FQGTGA. Trimming removed 1 base at V and 5 bases at J, with 14 bases between. The DNA of the CDR3 is TGTGCCAGCAGCTTAAGCGGTGCGGCAGGGGAGACCCAGTACTTC. This translates into CASSLSGAAGETQYF.

The chain combines TRBV7-2 with TRBJ2-2; D is perhaps TRBD1 (5 bases). Germline-derived CDR1 and CDR2 are SGHTA and FQGNSA. The CDR3 is 15 residues long. Trimming removed 6 bases from V and 4 bases from J, with 15 bases in between. The CDR3 loop reads CASRGLGKGTGELFF. Written as DNA, the CDR3 is TGTGCCAGCAGGGGGCTCGGAAAGGGCACCGGGGAGCTGTTTTTT.

The chain couples TRBV28 to TRBJ1-1, with D unresolved. The CDR3 has 11 residues. V was cut by 3 bases and J by 4 bases, with 3 bases left in between. Germline values: CDR1 MDHEN, CDR2 SYDVKM. CDR3 in DNA: TGTGCCAGCAGTTTCTCCACTGAAGCTTTCTTT. This codes for CASSFSTEAFF.

The chain uses TRBV7-2 and TRBJ2-7; 7 nucleotides line up with TRBD2. The V segment lost 7 bases and the J segment 2 bases; nucleotides outside the gene matches: 14. The CDR3 sequence is 16 residues long. Germline values: CDR1 SGHTA, CDR2 FQGNSA. The DNA of the CDR3 is TGTGCCAGCACCCCCCCGGACGTGCTAGCGGCCTACGAGCAGTACTTC. Translation: CASTPPDVLAAYEQYF.

This chain links TRBV10-2 with TRBJ2-3, with 7 bases identical to TRBD2. The germline V gene encodes CDR1 WSHSY and CDR2 SAAADI. The junction had 10 bases not matched to a gene; V was cut back by 6 bases and J by 1 base. This CDR3 has 16 amino acids. This chain's CDR3 is CASRGLTNPRTDTQYF. DNA of the CDR3: TGCGCCAGCAGGGGACTAACTAACCCCCGCACAGATACGCAGTATTTT.

The gene calls are TRBV19 and TRBJ2-6; TRBD1 agrees at 8 bases. CDR3 length equals 16 residues. Trimming at V came to 6 bases and at J to 6 bases, leaving 10 bases not matched to a gene. CDR1 LNHDA and CDR2 SQIVND come from the germline V gene (reference sequence). The CDR3 DNA is TGTGCCAGTAGCCGGACAGGGATTCATTTGGCCAACGTCCTGACTTTC. It codes for CASSRTGIHLANVLTF.

The genes are TRBV9 and TRBJ2-2, with D possibly being TRBD2 (6 bases). With 0 bases removed from V and 4 bases from J, the gap between germline ends came to 13 bases. CDR1 is SGDLS, CDR2 YYNGEE, per germline. The CDR3 has 16 amino acids. CDR3 sequence (DNA): TGTGCCAGCAGCGTAGGGGGAGGCAAAATCACCGGGGAGCTGTTTTTT. It specifies CASSVGGGKITGELFF. Using reference TRBV9 and TRBJ2-2 for the parts outside the CDR3, the full variable domain is DSGVTQTPKHLITATGQRVTLRCSPRSGDLSVYWYQQSLDQGLQFLIQYYNGEERAKGNILERFSAQQFPDLHSELNLSSLELGDSALYFCASSVGGGKITGELFFGEGSRLTVL.

The chain uses TRBV4-1 and TRBJ2-4, with 9 bases fitting TRBD2. The CDR3 has 19 residues. Trimming took 3 bases from V and 0 from J; bases not matched to a gene: 12. Per germline, CDR1 MGHRA and CDR2 YSYEKL. CDR3 coding DNA: TGCGCCAGCAGCCACCAAGTTATCCGACTAGCGGCAGCCAAAAACATTCAGTACTTC. This translates into CASSHQVIRLAAAKNIQYF.

The chain uses TRBV5-1 and TRBJ2-1; no clear D. The CDR3 extends over 15 amino acids. The V end was cut by 0 bases, the J end by 5 bases, with 12 bases between. Germline V gene data show CDR1 as SGHRS and CDR2 as YFSETQ. CDR3 region: CASSLAGYDNNEQFF. CDR3 bases: TGCGCCAGCAGCTTGGCTGGCTATGACAACAATGAGCAGTTCTTC.